This T cell receptor (beta chain) was documented in a study of cytomegalovirus exposure and HLA in healthy donors. Study summary: In a later analysis, the roughly 130 validation repertoires were reported to have used the same platform as the 650 to 800 first-cohort repertoires.

Overall study results and limits: One later analysis, an examination of the 100 to 150 validation repertoires, found that first-cohort TCR clusters tended to co-occur in them. Cytomegalovirus association was assigned to around 150 TCR beta chains.

V gave up 6 bases and J gave up 5 bases; unmatched junction bases: 4. The CDR3 runs to 13 residues. CDR1 and CDR2 (germline): MRHNA, SNTAGT. Clones were sequenced by immunoSEQ multiplex PCR, and TCRdb holds only the in-frame ones, with some missing. The sample gives roughly 120,000 clones, more than 85% of which show up once; less than 4.5% is in the top ten. On this clone itself: Antigen specificity is unknown.

The sample taken for sequencing was PBMCs. V gene TRBV6-4 combines with J gene TRBJ2-7, with 10 bases that match TRBD1. This clonotype was obtained from a man aged 18 to 29 in good health and CMV-seropositive. The CDR3 region has the DNA TGTGCCAGCAGGACAGGGGGCTCGGACGAGCAGTACTTC. Translation: CASRTGGSDEQYF.